This record concerns one T cell receptor beta chain sequence. Antigen unknown. Healthy HIV-negative adults with no recent acute infections or vaccinations were recruited as donors. This sample is drawn from a study of shared clonotypes between healthy human individuals. Regarding the study as a whole: It was the few donors that limited the genetic and exposure-history diversity represented. Against clonotypes common to all four donors, non-shared ones had lower generation probabilities.

Germline V gene sequence: CDR1 SGHRS, CDR2 YFSETQ. V was clipped by 0 bases and J by 5 bases; unmatched bases: 2. This CDR3 spans 15 amino acids. Deep level was the assay's run setting. Profiled with immunoSEQ multiplex PCR; TCRdb holds only in-frame clones, not every one. This table holds some 2.4 million clones, roughly 93% found once. The chain couples TRBV5-1 to TRBJ2-3; 11 bases line up with TRBD2. The sequenced sample was naive CD4+ T cells from PBMCs. Subset described: CD45RA+ positively selected. This receptor was taken from a man aged 18 to 30 in good health. Some clones in this sample may be carry-over from other donors' samples. The CDR3 sequence: CASSLDGTSGDTQYF. The CDR3 DNA follows: TGCGCCAGCAGCTTGGATGGGACTAGCGGAGATACGCAGTATTTT.